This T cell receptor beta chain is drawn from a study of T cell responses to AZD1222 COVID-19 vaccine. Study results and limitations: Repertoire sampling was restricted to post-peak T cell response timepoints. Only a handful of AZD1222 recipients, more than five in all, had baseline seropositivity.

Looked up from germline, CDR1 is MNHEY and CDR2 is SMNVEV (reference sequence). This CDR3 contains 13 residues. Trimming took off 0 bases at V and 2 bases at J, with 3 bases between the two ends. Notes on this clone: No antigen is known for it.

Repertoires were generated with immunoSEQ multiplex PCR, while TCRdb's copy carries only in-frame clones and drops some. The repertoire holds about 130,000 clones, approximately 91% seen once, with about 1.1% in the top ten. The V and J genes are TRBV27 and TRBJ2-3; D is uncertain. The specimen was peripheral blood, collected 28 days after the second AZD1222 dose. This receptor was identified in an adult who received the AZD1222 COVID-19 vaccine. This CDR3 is CASSLSATDTQYF. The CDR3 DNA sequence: TGTGCCAGCAGTTTATCAGCCACAGATACGCAGTATTTT.